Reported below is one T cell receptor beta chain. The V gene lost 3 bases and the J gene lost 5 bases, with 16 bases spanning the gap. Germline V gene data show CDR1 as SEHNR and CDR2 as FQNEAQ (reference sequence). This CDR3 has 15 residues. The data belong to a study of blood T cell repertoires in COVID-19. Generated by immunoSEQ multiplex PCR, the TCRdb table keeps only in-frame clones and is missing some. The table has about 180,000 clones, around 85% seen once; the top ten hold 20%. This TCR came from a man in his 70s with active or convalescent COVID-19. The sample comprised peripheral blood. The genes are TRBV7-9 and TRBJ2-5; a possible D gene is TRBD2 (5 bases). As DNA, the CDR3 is TGTGCCAGCAGCTTTTACCGAGGGCGGTTCGAGACCCAGTACTTC. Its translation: CASSFYRGRFETQYF.